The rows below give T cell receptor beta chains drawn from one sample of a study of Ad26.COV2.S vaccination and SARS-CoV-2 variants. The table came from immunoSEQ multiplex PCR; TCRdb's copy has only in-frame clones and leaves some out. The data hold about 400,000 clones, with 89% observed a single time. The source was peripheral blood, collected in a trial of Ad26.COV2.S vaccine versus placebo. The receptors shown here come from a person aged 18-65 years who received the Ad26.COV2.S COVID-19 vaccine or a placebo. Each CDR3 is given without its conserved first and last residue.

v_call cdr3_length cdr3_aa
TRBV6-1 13 ASSDRTSGFNEQF
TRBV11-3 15 ASSLPLLTGMNTEAF
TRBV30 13 AWSVPTGGSETQY
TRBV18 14 ASSPNGPGVNTEAF
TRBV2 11 ATKGRGYNEQF
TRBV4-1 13 ASSQDRWDLPGYT
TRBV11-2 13 ASSPHERPYNEQF
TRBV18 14 ASSPSRGTGHQPQH
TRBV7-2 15 ASSLRARADSGNTIY
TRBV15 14 ATSTRPPSSYNEQF
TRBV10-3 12 AIRDQRGTDTQY
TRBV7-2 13 ASSLGGGGYEKLF
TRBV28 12 ASRPTQGFTEAF
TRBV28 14 ASSFALRGGNNEQF
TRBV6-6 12 ASRNGQNNEKLF
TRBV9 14 ASSPTTSGFTGELF
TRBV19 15 ASSTWASANSYNEQF
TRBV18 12 ASSPDGAKNIQY
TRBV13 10 ASSLANQPQH
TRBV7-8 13 ASSLGRGLGTEAF
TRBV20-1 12 SASPGTLNSPLH
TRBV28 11 ASSNGGGRGYT
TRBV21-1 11 ASSKLKGNTIY
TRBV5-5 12 ASSIGTGQEKLF
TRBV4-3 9 ASGRGTEAF
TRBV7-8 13 ASSPVGMRGGEQY
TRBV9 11 ASSVRTYNEQF
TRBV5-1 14 ASSLVGSGNTGELF
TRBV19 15 ASTKTGGLAGTGELF
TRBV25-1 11 ASSGFALYEQY
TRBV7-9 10 ASSAEHYGYT
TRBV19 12 ASSIDRSTDTQY
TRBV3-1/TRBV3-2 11 ASSQGQDYGYT
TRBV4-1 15 ASSQDPTGTGGNTIY
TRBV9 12 ASSRGTAPYEQY
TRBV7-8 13 ASSYPGLIGTEAF
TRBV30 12 AWSKGQGPLEQY
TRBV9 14 ASSPRPGTILDTQY
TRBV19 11 ASSIGYGETQY